Listed here is a single T cell receptor beta chain. The germline V gene has CDR1 MDHEN and CDR2 SYDVKM. The CDR3 loop spans 15 amino acids. Trimming took off 1 base at V and 6 bases at J, with 12 bases between the two ends. Clones were read by immunoSEQ multiplex PCR, and TCRdb kept only the in-frame ones, dropping some. The table records around 200,000 clones, 65% to 85% of them present only once. The data originate from a study of blood T cell repertoires in COVID-19. The receptor was isolated from a man between 45 and 60 years old with active or convalescent COVID-19. The chain recombines TRBV28 with TRBJ1-4, with D tentatively TRBD1 (5 bases). Sequencing input: peripheral blood. The CDR3: CASSLSQGTYEKLFF. DNA for the CDR3: TGTGCCAGCAGTTTATCCCAGGGAACATATGAAAAACTGTTTTTT.